One and the same sample provided the 27 T cell receptor beta chains below, sequenced in a study of cytomegalovirus exposure and HLA in healthy donors listed by TCRdb under 2017. The library was prepared using the immunoSEQ multiplex PCR assay. TCRdb stores this immuneACCESS table with in-frame sequences only. Part of the clones is absent; in the studies checked, under half of the shortfall reflects unresolved V genes, and no reason is known for the rest. This sample has around 63,000 clones in its table, and almost 97% of those were observed once. Roughly 1.2% of the sample comes from the top ten. Sequencing was done on a sample of PBMCs. The source is a woman between 18 and 29 years old in good health and CMV-seronegative.

The chain uses TRBV6-6 and TRBJ2-1, with D perhaps TRBD1 (10 bases). Trimming cost V 8 bases and J 9 bases, with 23 bases left between them. Per germline, CDR1 MNHNY and CDR2 SVGAGI (reference sequence). The CDR3 spans 15 residues. The CDR3 sequence is CASCGGGQGWSEQFF. The CDR3 nucleotides are TGTGCCAGCTGCGGGGGGGGACAGGGGTGGAGTGAGCAGTTCTTC.

The chain employs TRBV5-1 and TRBJ1-6; D gene unclear. V was trimmed by 0 bases and J by 15 bases, leaving 10 bases between them. The V gene's germline CDR1 is SGHRS and CDR2 YFSETQ. The CDR3 is 12 residues long. The CDR3 DNA follows: TGCGCCAGCAGCTTGGGACGGGGTCTCCTCCACTTT. It yields the protein CASSLGRGLLHF.

The chain has TRBV7-8 and TRBJ2-3; 7 bases agree with TRBD1. This CDR3 has 14 amino acids. With 5 bases clipped from V and 2 bases from J, the junction kept 4 bases outside the gene matches. CDR1 is SGHVS, CDR2 FQNEAQ, per germline. CDR3: CASSPRGFTDTQYF. The DNA of the CDR3 is TGTGCCAGCAGCCCCAGGGGGTTCACAGATACGCAGTATTTT.

This chain connects TRBV6-5 to TRBJ2-3; D not certain. Germline V gene sequence: CDR1 MNHEY, CDR2 SVGAGI. The germline V and J ends were trimmed by 0 bases and 2 bases, with 9 bases remaining between them. This CDR3 is built from 15 residues. CDR3 sequence: CASSYSGHNTDTQYF. The CDR3 nucleotides are TGTGCCAGCAGTTACTCTGGGCACAACACAGATACGCAGTATTTT.

The chain combines TRBV28 with TRBJ1-5; D is undetermined. CDR3 size: 15 residues. V lost 3 bases and J lost 5, with 14 bases in between. Germline CDR1 is MDHEN and CDR2 is SYDVKM. The CDR3 DNA reads as TGTGCCAGCAGTTTGCCAACGGGAGCCTATCAGCCCCAGCATTTT. This encodes CASSLPTGAYQPQHF.

This clone was recorded only once. The V and J genes are TRBV5-1 and TRBJ2-7; TRBD2 matches 15 bases. Looked up from germline, CDR1 is SGHRS and CDR2 is YFSETQ. V gave up 1 base and J gave up 0 bases; unmatched junction bases: 20. The CDR3 length is 23 residues. The CDR3 sequence: CASSLWNPLGGLAGGFSSYEQYF. The DNA of the CDR3 is TGCGCCAGCAGCTTGTGGAACCCACTCGGGGGACTAGCGGGGGGTTTTAGCTCCTACGAGCAGTACTTC.

This chain joins TRBV5-1 and TRBJ2-7; TRBD2 matches at 13 bases. With 4 bases clipped from V and 3 bases from J, the junction kept 7 bases outside the gene matches. The CDR3 is 16 residues long. Germline lookup yields CDR1 SGHRS and CDR2 YFSETQ. The CDR3 region has the DNA TGCGCCAGCAGCCCCGCGACTAGCGGGAGGAACTACGAGCAGTACTTC. Translated, it gives CASSPATSGRNYEQYF.

This sequence joins TRBV5-8 and TRBJ1-4; D may be TRBD1 (6 bases). CDR3 length equals 16 residues. The ends were cut back, 2 bases at V and 5 bases at J, with 16 bases in the middle. In germline, CDR1 is SGHTS, CDR2 YDEGEE. The CDR3 is CASSFGGGPPNEKLFF. CDR3 nucleotides: TGTGCCAGCAGCTTCGGCGGGGGCCCACCAAATGAAAAACTGTTTTTT.

The chain links TRBV5-1 to TRBJ2-5; TRBD2 matches 15 bases. Trimming at V came to 1 base and at J to 2 bases, leaving 3 bases not matched to a gene. The CDR3 has 17 residues. Germline lookup yields CDR1 SGHRS and CDR2 YFSETQ. CDR3 coding DNA: TGCGCCAGCAGCTTGCCAGGACTAGCGGGAGGGCAAGAGACCCAGTACTTC. Translation gives CASSLPGLAGGQETQYF.

This sequence joins TRBV19 and TRBJ1-1, with 8 bases matching TRBD1. The length of the CDR3 is 15 residues. The germline CDR1 and CDR2 sequences are LNHDA and SQIVND (reference sequence). J gave up 5 bases and V 3 bases, and 8 bases lay outside the gene matches. The CDR3 reads CASSMAGGLGTEAFF. The CDR3 nucleotides are TGTGCCAGTAGTATGGCAGGGGGCCTTGGAACTGAAGCTTTCTTT.

V gene TRBV2 combines with J gene TRBJ2-3; possibly TRBD1 for D (7 bases). This CDR3 is built from 15 residues. Trimming pared 11 bases from V and 1 base from J, leaving 19 bases between. Germline loops: CDR1 SNHLY, CDR2 FYNNEI. CDR3 sequence reads: CAYPGRGDRTDTQYF. In DNA, the CDR3 is TGTGCCTACCCCGGCAGGGGGGACCGCACAGATACGCAGTATTTT.

The V gene is TRBV18, the J gene TRBJ2-6; a possible D gene is TRBD2 (6 bases). The CDR3 spans 16 residues. Germline V gives CDR1 KGHSH, CDR2 LQKENI. Between the trimmed V and J ends, which lost 2 bases and 2 bases, there was a span of 10 bases. The CDR3 DNA reads as TGTGCCAGCTCACCAAGCGGGCCTGCTGGGGCCAACGTCCTGACTTTC. Protein sequence: CASSPSGPAGANVLTF. The full variable domain, rest sourced from reference TRBV18 and TRBJ2-6, is NAGVMQNPRHLVRRRGQEARLRCSPMKGHSHVYWYRQLPEEGLKFMVYLQKENIIDESGMPKERFSAEFPKEGPSILRIQQVVRGDSAAYFCASSPSGPAGANVLTFGAGSRLTVL.

The chain recombines TRBV27 with TRBJ1-5; a weak D match, TRBD1 (5 bases). Germline V gene lookup returns CDR1 MNHEY and CDR2 SMNVEV (reference sequence). The CDR3 covers 13 residues. V lost 3 bases to trimming and J lost 9 bases, with 12 bases between them. The CDR3 reads CASSFVQGVPQHF. For the CDR3, the DNA is TGTGCCAGCAGTTTTGTGCAGGGCGTGCCCCAGCATTTT.

The gene calls are TRBV4-1 and TRBJ1-5, with unresolved D. Germline CDR1 reads MGHRA; CDR2 reads YSYEKL. V dropped 0 bases and J dropped 9 bases, with 12 bases sitting between them. The CDR3 length is 14 residues. CDR3 bases: TGCGCCAGCAGCCAAGATCCACGCCCGGGGCCCCAGCATTTT. Protein sequence: CASSQDPRPGPQHF.

The chain carries TRBV18 and TRBJ1-1, with TRBD1 identical over 9 bases. Germline assignment: CDR1 KGHSH and CDR2 LQKENI. The CDR3 runs to 16 residues. With V trimmed by 3 bases and J by 4 bases, 9 bases remained unmatched. The CDR3 region is CASSPAGTGRSTEAFF. DNA for the CDR3: TGTGCCAGCTCACCCGCCGGGACAGGGAGGAGCACTGAAGCTTTCTTT. Drawing the rest from reference TRBV18 and TRBJ1-1, the complete variable domain is NAGVMQNPRHLVRRRGQEARLRCSPMKGHSHVYWYRQLPEEGLKFMVYLQKENIIDESGMPKERFSAEFPKEGPSILRIQQVVRGDSAAYFCASSPAGTGRSTEAFFGQGTRLTVV.

The V gene is TRBV7-2, the J gene TRBJ2-7, with 8 bases lining up with TRBD2. V was clipped by 1 base and J by 1 base; unmatched bases: 9. Germline CDR1 reads SGHTA; CDR2 reads FQGNSA. The CDR3 consists of 17 residues. CDR3: CASSLGRGRGVSYEQYF. CDR3 DNA sequence: TGTGCCAGCAGCTTAGGGCGCGGGCGGGGGGTGTCCTACGAGCAGTACTTC.

V gene TRBV6-1 combines with J gene TRBJ2-3; D gene ambiguous. The CDR3 is 14 amino acids. Trimming removed 4 bases at V and 4 bases at J, with 12 bases between. The germline CDR1 and CDR2 sequences are MNHNS and SASEGT. The chain's CDR3 is CASSVFHKSDTQYF. The CDR3 DNA reads as TGTGCCAGCAGTGTATTTCACAAATCAGATACGCAGTATTTT.

As DNA, the CDR3 is TGTGCCAGCAGCTTTGGACAGGGCTACGAGCAGTACTTC. Amino acids: CASSFGQGYEQYF. The chain carries TRBV11-2 and TRBJ2-7; 8 bases fit TRBD1. Looked up from germline, CDR1 is SGHAT and CDR2 is FQNNGV. There are 13 residues in the CDR3. Unmatched junction bases numbered 1, after V lost 3 bases and J lost 3 bases.

The chain joins TRBV27 to TRBJ2-1, with a tentative D call TRBD1 (6 bases). This CDR3 is 13 amino acids long. V shed 6 bases and J shed 8 bases, with 14 bases lying between them. CDR1 is MNHEY and CDR2 is SMNVEV in the germline V gene (reference sequence). As DNA, the CDR3 is TGTGCCAGCAGCACCTACAGGGCCGATGAGCAGTTCTTC. It encodes CASSTYRADEQFF.

The genes are TRBV19 and TRBJ2-5; D perhaps matches TRBD1 (5 bases). This CDR3 has 17 residues. V lost 4 bases to trimming and J lost 1 base, with 19 bases between them. Germline V gene sequence: CDR1 LNHDA, CDR2 SQIVND (reference sequence). The CDR3 sequence: CASSTTAGGATQETQYF. CDR3 DNA sequence: TGTGCCAGTAGTACAACCGCCGGTGGGGCTACCCAAGAGACCCAGTACTTC.

The gene calls are TRBV10-3 and TRBJ2-5, with 9 bases matching TRBD2. Germline CDR1 and CDR2: ENHRY and SYGVKD. The CDR3 consists of 15 residues. Losses at the gene ends were 10 bases for V and 3 bases for J; bases not matched to a gene: 12. The CDR3 DNA is TGTGCCACGACGGACCCGGGACTAGCCAAAGAGACCCAGTACTTC. Encoded protein: CATTDPGLAKETQYF.

V is TRBV15 and J is TRBJ2-2, with 7 bases lining up with TRBD2. This CDR3 is 16 amino acids long. After removal of 1 base from V and 4 bases from J, the junction contained 6 bases not matched to a gene. Germline loops: CDR1 LNHNV, CDR2 YYDKDF (reference sequence). CDR3 in DNA: TGTGCCACCAGCAGAGTACGGTGGGGGGGCACCGGGGAGCTGTTTTTT. It yields the protein CATSRVRWGGTGELFF.

This clone was observed once. The J gene is TRBJ2-1, the V gene TRBV6-5; 9 bases line up with TRBD2. CDR3 length equals 15 residues. J lost 6 bases, V lost 6 bases, and 9 bases had no gene match. The germline gives CDR1 MNHEY, CDR2 SVGAGI. CDR3 nucleotide sequence: TGTGCCAGCAGCCCCACCAGCGGGAGGTTCAATGAGCAGTTCTTC. Its translation: CASSPTSGRFNEQFF.

The V and J genes are TRBV7-8 and TRBJ1-1, with D possibly TRBD1 on 6 matching bases. V was cut by 1 base and J by 8 bases, with 11 bases left in between. Germline CDR1 and CDR2: SGHVS and FQNEAQ. CDR3 length equals 13 residues. The CDR3 loop reads CASSLERTAEAFF. For the CDR3, the DNA is TGTGCCAGCAGCTTAGAACGGACAGCCGAAGCTTTCTTT.

The rearrangement links TRBV19 to TRBJ1-5; 7 bases match TRBD1. Per the germline V gene, CDR1 is LNHDA and CDR2 is SQIVND (reference sequence). The V and J ends lost 4 bases and 4 bases, in that order; junction bases with no gene match: 4. The CDR3 has 14 amino acids. The CDR3 protein is CASSRVQGNQPQHF. The CDR3 DNA follows: TGTGCCAGTAGTAGGGTACAGGGGAATCAGCCCCAGCATTTT.

V and J are TRBV30 and TRBJ2-3; weak D call: TRBD2 (6 bases). V shed 4 bases and J shed 0 bases, with 14 bases lying between them. There are 15 residues in the CDR3. CDR1 and CDR2 (germline): GTSNPN, SVGIG (reference sequence). The CDR3 DNA is TGTGCCTGGATCCGGGCGGGATCTAGCACAGATACGCAGTATTTT. This encodes CAWIRAGSSTDTQYF.

The chain combines TRBV20-1 with TRBJ2-5; D may be TRBD1 (5 bases). Per the germline V gene, CDR1 is DFQATT and CDR2 is SNEGSKA (reference sequence). This CDR3 region has 11 residues. The ends were cut back, 8 bases at V and 4 bases at J, with 11 bases in the middle. The CDR3 sequence: CSPTQGETQYF. CDR3 nucleotides: TGCAGTCCCACCCAGGGAGAGACCCAGTACTTC.